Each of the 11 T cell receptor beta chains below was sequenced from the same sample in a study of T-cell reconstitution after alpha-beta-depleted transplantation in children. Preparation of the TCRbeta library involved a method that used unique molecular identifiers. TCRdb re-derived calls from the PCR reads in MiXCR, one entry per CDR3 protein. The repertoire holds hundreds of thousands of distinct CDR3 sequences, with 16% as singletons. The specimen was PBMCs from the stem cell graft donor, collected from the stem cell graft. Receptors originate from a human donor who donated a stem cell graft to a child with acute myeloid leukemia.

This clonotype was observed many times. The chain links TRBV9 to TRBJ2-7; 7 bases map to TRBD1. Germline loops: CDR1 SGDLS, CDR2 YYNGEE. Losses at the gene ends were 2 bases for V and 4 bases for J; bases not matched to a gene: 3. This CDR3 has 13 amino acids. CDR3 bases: TGTGCCAGCAGCGTGGGGACAGCATACGAGCAGTACTTC. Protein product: CASSVGTAYEQYF.

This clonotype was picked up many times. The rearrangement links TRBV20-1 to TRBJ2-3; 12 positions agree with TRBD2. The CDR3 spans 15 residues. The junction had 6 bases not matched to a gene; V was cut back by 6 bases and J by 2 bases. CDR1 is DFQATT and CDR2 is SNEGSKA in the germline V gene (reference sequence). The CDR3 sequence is CSALPSGGDTDTQYF. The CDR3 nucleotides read TGCAGTGCCCTCCCTAGCGGGGGGGACACAGATACGCAGTATTTT.

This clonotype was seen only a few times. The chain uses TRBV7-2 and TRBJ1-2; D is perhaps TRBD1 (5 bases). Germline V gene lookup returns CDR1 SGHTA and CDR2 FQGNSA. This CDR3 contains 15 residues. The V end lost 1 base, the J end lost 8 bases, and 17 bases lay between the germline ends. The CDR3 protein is CASSLVTGTVGGYTF. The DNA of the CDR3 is TGTGCCAGCAGCTTAGTAACCGGGACGGTCGGGGGCTACACCTTC.

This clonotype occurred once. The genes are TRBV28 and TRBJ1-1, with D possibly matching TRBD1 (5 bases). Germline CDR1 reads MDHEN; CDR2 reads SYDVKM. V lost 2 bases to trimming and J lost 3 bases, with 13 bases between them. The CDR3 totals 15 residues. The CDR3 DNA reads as TGTGCCAGCAGTTTAATCCCGCAGGGCGACACTGAAGCTTTCTTT. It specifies CASSLIPQGDTEAFF.

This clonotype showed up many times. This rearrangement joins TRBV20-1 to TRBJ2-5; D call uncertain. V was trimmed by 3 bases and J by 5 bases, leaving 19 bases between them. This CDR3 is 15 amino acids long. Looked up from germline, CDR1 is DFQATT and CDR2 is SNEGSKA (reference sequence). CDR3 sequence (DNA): TGCAGTGCTAGCTCCACTTCGACATCAGCGGAGACCCAGTACTTC. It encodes CSASSTSTSAETQYF.

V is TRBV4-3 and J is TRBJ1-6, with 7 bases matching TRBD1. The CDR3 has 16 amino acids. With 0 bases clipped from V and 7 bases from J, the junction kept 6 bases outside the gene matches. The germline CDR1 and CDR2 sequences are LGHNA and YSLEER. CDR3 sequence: CASSQDRNRGNSPLHF. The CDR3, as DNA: TGCGCCAGCAGCCAAGATCGGAACAGGGGAAATTCACCCCTCCACTTT.

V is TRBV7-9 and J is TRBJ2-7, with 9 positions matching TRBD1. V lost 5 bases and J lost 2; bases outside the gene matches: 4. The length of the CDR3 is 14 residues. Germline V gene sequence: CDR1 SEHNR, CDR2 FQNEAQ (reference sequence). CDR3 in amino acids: CASSRTGEPYEQYF. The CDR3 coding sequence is TGTGCCAGCAGCAGGACAGGGGAACCCTACGAGCAGTACTTC.

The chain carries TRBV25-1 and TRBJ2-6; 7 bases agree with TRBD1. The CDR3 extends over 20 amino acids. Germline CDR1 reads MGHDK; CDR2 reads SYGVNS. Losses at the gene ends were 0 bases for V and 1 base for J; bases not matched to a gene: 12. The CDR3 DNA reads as TGTGCCAGCAGTGAATATTTCCCTCGCCAGGGGGTATCTGGGGCCAACGTCCTGACTTTC. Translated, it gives CASSEYFPRQGVSGANVLTF.

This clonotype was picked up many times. CDR3 DNA: TGTGCCAGCAGCCCGGGACTAGTGGGGCGCCAAGAGACCCAGTACTTC. As protein: CASSPGLVGRQETQYF. V usage is TRBV5-5 and J usage is TRBJ2-5; the match to TRBD2 covers 8 bases. This CDR3 comprises 16 residues. Per germline, CDR1 SGHKS and CDR2 YYEKEE (reference sequence). The ends lost 4 bases at V and 1 base at J; junction bases unmatched: 9.

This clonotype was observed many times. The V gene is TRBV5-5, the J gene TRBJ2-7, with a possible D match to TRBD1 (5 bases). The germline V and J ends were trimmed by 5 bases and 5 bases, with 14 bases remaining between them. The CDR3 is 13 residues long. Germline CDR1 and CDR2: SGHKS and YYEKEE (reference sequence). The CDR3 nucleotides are TGTGCCAGCAGTAGGACAAGCTGGAACGAGCAGTACGTC. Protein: CASSRTSWNEQYV.

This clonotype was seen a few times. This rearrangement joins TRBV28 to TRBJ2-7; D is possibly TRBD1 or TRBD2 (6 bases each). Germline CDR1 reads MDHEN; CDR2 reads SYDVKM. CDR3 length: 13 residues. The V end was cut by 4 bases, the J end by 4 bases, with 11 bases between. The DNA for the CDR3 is TGTGCCAGCAGTTACCAGGGGACTTACGAGCAGTACGTC. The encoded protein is CASSYQGTYEQYV.